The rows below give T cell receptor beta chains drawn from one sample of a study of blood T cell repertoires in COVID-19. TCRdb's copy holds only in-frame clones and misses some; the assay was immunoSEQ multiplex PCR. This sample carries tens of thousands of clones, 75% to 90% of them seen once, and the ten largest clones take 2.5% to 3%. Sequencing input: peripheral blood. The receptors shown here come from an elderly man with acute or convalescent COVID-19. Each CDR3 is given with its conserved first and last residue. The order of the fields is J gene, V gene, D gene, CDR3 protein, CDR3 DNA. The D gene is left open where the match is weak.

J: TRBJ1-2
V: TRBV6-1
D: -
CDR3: CASSEGLPGGYGYTF
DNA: TGTGCCAGCAGTGAAGGACTCCCGGGGGGTTATGGCTACACCTTC

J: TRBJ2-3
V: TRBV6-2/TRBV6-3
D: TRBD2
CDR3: CASSYDTAGSSTDTQYF
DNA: TGTGCCAGCAGTTATGATACAGCGGGGTCCAGCACAGATACGCAGTATTTT

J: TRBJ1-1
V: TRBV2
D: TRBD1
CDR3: CASSGQGAYTEAFF
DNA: TGTGCCAGCAGTGGACAGGGAGCTTACACTGAAGCTTTCTTT

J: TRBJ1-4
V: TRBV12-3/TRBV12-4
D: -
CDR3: CASSGQEKLFF
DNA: TGTGCCAGCAGCGGTCAAGAAAAACTGTTTTTT

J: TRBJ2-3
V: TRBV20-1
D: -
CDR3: CSARSVKAQYF
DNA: TGCAGTGCTAGAAGCGTTAAGGCGCAGTATTTT

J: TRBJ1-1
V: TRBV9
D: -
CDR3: CASSVVDGARTEAFF
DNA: TGTGCCAGCAGCGTAGTCGACGGAGCGAGGACTGAAGCTTTCTTT

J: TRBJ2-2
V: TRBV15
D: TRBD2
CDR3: CATSRPSGGPNTGELFF
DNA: TGTGCCACCAGCAGACCTAGCGGGGGGCCAAACACCGGGGAGCTGTTTTTT

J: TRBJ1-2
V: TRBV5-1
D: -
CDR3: CASSLAGQSYGYTF
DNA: TGCGCCAGCAGCTTGGCCGGACAGAGCTATGGCTACACCTTC

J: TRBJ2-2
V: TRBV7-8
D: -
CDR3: CASSLYGVTGELFF
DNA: TGTGCCAGCAGCTTGTACGGGGTAACCGGGGAGCTGTTTTTT

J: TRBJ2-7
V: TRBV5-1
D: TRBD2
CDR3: CASSLAGGGAYEQYF
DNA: TGCGCCAGCAGCTTGGCCGGCGGGGGGGCCTACGAGCAGTACTTC

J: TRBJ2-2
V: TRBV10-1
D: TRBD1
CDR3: CASRQDRVNTGELFF
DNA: TGCGCCAGCAGGCAGGACAGGGTCAACACCGGGGAGCTGTTTTTT

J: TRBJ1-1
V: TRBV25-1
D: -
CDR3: CASSDWGGGTEAFF
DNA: TGTGCCAGCAGTGATTGGGGCGGGGGGACTGAAGCTTTCTTT